A single sample gave rise to the 18 T cell receptor beta chains below, sequenced in a study of T cell responses to AZD1222 COVID-19 vaccine. Method: immunoSEQ multiplex PCR; TCRdb's copy keeps in-frame clones and lacks some. The sample shows approximately 100,000 clones, about 89% of them seen only once. The sequences come from peripheral blood, collected on day 0 of AZD1222 vaccination. The receptor source for this set is an adult in good health.

V is TRBV6-5 and J is TRBJ1-6; 9 nucleotides align to TRBD1. Germline V CDR1 and CDR2: MNHEY, SVGAGI. The junction had 4 bases not matched to a gene; V was cut back by 4 bases and J by 6 bases. The CDR3 contains 15 residues. This CDR3 reads CASSSTTGGNSPLHF. As DNA, the CDR3 is TGTGCCAGCAGTTCTACGACAGGGGGTAATTCACCCCTCCACTTT.

The genes are TRBV27 and TRBJ2-3, with D possibly called TRBD1 or TRBD2 (7 bases each). Per germline, CDR1 MNHEY and CDR2 SMNVEV (reference sequence). The CDR3 covers 12 residues. V was cut by 5 bases and J by 14 bases, with 17 bases left in between. The CDR3 reads CASSIQGGALYF. The CDR3 DNA follows: TGTGCCAGCAGTATCCAGGGGGGGGCGTTGTATTTT.

The chain links TRBV7-9 to TRBJ1-2; D ambiguous. This CDR3 is 14 amino acids long. V was clipped by 4 bases and J by 6 bases, with 15 bases between them. Germline values: CDR1 SEHNR, CDR2 FQNEAQ (reference sequence). DNA for the CDR3: TGTGCCAGCAGCTCAGTTCTGGGGTTGGATGGCTACACCTTC. Its protein is CASSSVLGLDGYTF.

The gene calls are TRBV28 and TRBJ2-5; D is ambiguous. The CDR3 loop spans 13 amino acids. V was shortened by 5 bases and J by 7 bases, with 14 bases between the two germline ends. Germline loops: CDR1 MDHEN, CDR2 SYDVKM. In DNA form, the CDR3 reads TGTGCCAGCAGTATAGAACTCCCTGGGACCCAGTACTTC. As protein: CASSIELPGTQYF.

V usage is TRBV19 and J usage is TRBJ1-6, with TRBD1 matching over 8 bases. Germline loops: CDR1 LNHDA, CDR2 SQIVND (reference sequence). After removal of 4 bases from V and 6 bases from J, the junction contained 5 bases not matched to a gene. This CDR3 region has 15 residues. The CDR3 nucleotides read TGTGCCAGTAGTACCTGGACAGGGATTAATTCACCCCTCCACTTT. Its protein is CASSTWTGINSPLHF.

This rearrangement joins TRBV6-5 to TRBJ1-3; D possibly corresponds to TRBD1 (5 bases). Germline CDR1 and CDR2: MNHEY and SVGAGI. V lost 11 bases, J lost 3 bases, and 14 bases lay in between. The CDR3 spans 13 residues. CDR3 DNA sequence: TGTGCCTCAACGCGGGGGTTTGGAAACACCATATATTTT. It translates to CASTRGFGNTIYF.

This sequence joins TRBV12-3 or TRBV12-4 and TRBJ1-3; D is undetermined. The CDR3 extends over 12 amino acids. V was trimmed by 6 bases and J by 4 bases, leaving 7 bases between them. The CDR3 sequence: CASRLQGNTIYF. The CDR3 region has the DNA TGTGCCAGCAGACTTCAGGGAAACACCATATATTTT.

This clone came up once. The chain couples TRBV19 to TRBJ1-3, with D uncertain. This CDR3 is built from 13 residues. Trimming took off 5 bases at V and 1 base at J, with 6 bases between the two ends. CDR1 and CDR2 (germline): LNHDA, SQIVND (reference sequence). CDR3 coding DNA: TGTGCCAGTAGTCCGGTATCTGGAAACACCATATATTTT. Amino acid sequence: CASSPVSGNTIYF.

The chain uses TRBV30 and TRBJ2-5; D may be TRBD1 or TRBD2 (5 bases each). CDR1 and CDR2 (germline): GTSNPN, SVGIG (reference sequence). This CDR3 region has 13 residues. The V and J ends lost 2 bases and 4 bases respectively, with 11 bases between them. The CDR3 DNA sequence: TGTGCCTGGAGTATCCAGGGACCAGAGACCCAGTACTTC. Its translation is CAWSIQGPETQYF.

The chain carries TRBV3-1 (or the pseudogene TRBV3-2) and TRBJ2-1; D is unresolved. The ends were cut back, 4 bases at V and 8 bases at J, with 12 bases in the middle. The CDR3 runs to 13 residues. The germline V gene encodes CDR1 LGHDT and CDR2 YNNKEL (reference sequence). The CDR3 nucleotides read TGTGCCAGCAGCCCTCGGCAAGTTTATGAGCAGTTCTTC. Amino acids: CASSPRQVYEQFF.

The chain couples TRBV25-1 to TRBJ2-6; D perhaps matches TRBD2 (5 bases). Germline CDR1 and CDR2: MGHDK and SYGVNS. V was pared by 3 bases and J by 4 bases, with 7 bases between. This CDR3 region has 14 residues. CDR3 sequence (DNA): TGTGCCAGCAGTGAGTCGGGAGGGGCCAACGTCCTGACTTTC. Translated, it gives CASSESGGANVLTF. Looking up the rest from reference TRBV25-1 and TRBJ2-6 gives the full variable domain: EADIYQTPRYLVIGTGKKITLECSQTMGHDKMYWYQQDPGMELHLIHYSYGVNSTEKGDLSSESTVSRIRTEHFPLTLESARPSHTSQYLCASSESGGANVLTFGAGSRLTVL.

V and J are TRBV11-3 and TRBJ1-2, with D hard to call. This CDR3 has 13 amino acids. Per the germline V gene, CDR1 is SGHNT and CDR2 is YENEEA. V lost 3 bases and J 4 bases, leaving 9 bases between the germline ends. CDR3 loop: CASSFNTGYGYTF. Here the CDR3 DNA reads TGTGCCAGCAGCTTTAATACGGGCTATGGCTACACCTTC.

The rearrangement joins TRBV24-1 to TRBJ2-7; D might be TRBD1 or TRBD2, each matching 5 bases. With 3 bases removed from V and 0 bases from J, the gap between germline ends came to 14 bases. Germline-derived CDR1 and CDR2 are KGHDR and SFDVKD. This CDR3 has 16 residues. CDR3 DNA sequence: TGTGCCACCAGTGATAGTGGGACCGCGAGCTCCTACGAGCAGTACTTC. Residues: CATSDSGTASSYEQYF.

V gene TRBV9 combines with J gene TRBJ2-7; 13 positions agree with TRBD2. V lost 4 bases, J lost 2 bases, and 3 bases stayed unmatched. Germline V CDR1 and CDR2: SGDLS, YYNGEE. The CDR3 contains 15 residues. The CDR3 nucleotides read TGTGCCAGCAGCCTCACTAGCGGGGGGGCCTACGAGCAGTACTTC. Translated: CASSLTSGGAYEQYF.

The V and J genes are TRBV24-1 and TRBJ1-2; 7 nucleotides line up with TRBD1. J gave up 7 bases and V 3 bases, and 10 bases lay outside the gene matches. CDR3 size: 15 residues. CDR1 and CDR2 from the germline V gene are KGHDR and SFDVKD. The CDR3 loop reads CATSDTRTGGLGYTF. The CDR3 region has the DNA TGTGCCACCAGTGATACCCGGACAGGCGGGCTTGGCTACACCTTC.

The rearrangement links TRBV13 to TRBJ2-1; D is uncertain. The CDR3 contains 13 residues. The germline CDR1 and CDR2 sequences are PRHDT and FYEKMQ (reference sequence). Trimming removed 3 bases from V and 10 bases from J, with 13 bases in between. CDR3 region: CASSFTGVWEQFF. In DNA form, the CDR3 reads TGTGCCAGCAGCTTCACTGGAGTCTGGGAGCAGTTCTTC.

The chain employs TRBV30 and TRBJ2-7; no clear D. V lost 0 bases and J lost 4, with 7 bases in between. Germline assignment: CDR1 GTSNPN and CDR2 SVGIG (reference sequence). The CDR3 contains 12 residues. The CDR3 is CAWSVSGYEQYF. CDR3 DNA sequence: TGTGCCTGGAGTGTTTCCGGGTACGAGCAGTACTTC. Looking up the rest from reference TRBV30 and TRBJ2-7 gives the full variable domain: SQTIHQWPATLVQPVGSPLSLECTVEGTSNPNLYWYRQAAGRGLQLLFYSVGIGQISSEVPQNLSASRPQDRQFILSSKKLLLSDSGFYLCAWSVSGYEQYFGPGTRLTVT.

This clone was detected once. The rearrangement joins TRBV10-3 to TRBJ1-5; D gene ambiguous. Germline assignment: CDR1 ENHRY and CDR2 SYGVKD. The CDR3 is made up of 13 amino acids. Trimming pared 1 base from V and 5 bases from J, leaving 6 bases between. DNA for the CDR3: TGTGCCATCAGTGAGTTGGAGGATCAGCCCCAGCATTTT. This gives the protein CAISELEDQPQHF.